The 9 T cell receptor beta chains given below trace back to one sample, sequenced in a study of blood T cell repertoires in COVID-19. Measured with immunoSEQ multiplex PCR; TCRdb has only the in-frame clones, and not every one. The sample records about 66,000 clones, around 89% being singletons. Sequencing was performed on peripheral blood. The receptor source for this set is a woman in her seventies with acute or convalescent COVID-19.

The genes are TRBV6-1 and TRBJ1-5, with D uncertain. This CDR3 region has 13 residues. Deletions cut 3 bases from V and 3 bases from J, with 6 bases between. Germline lookup yields CDR1 MNHNS and CDR2 SASEGT. The CDR3 region is CASSDSLNQPQHF. The DNA for the CDR3 is TGTGCCAGCAGTGACAGTCTCAATCAGCCCCAGCATTTT.

The rearrangement uses TRBV28 and TRBJ1-2, with TRBD1 as a possible D gene (5 bases). The CDR3 spans 15 residues. Germline CDR1 is MDHEN and CDR2 is SYDVKM. Between the trimmed V and J ends, which lost 5 bases and 0 bases, there was a span of 13 bases. CDR3 residues: CASSRPDRANYGYTF. CDR3 in DNA: TGTGCCAGCAGTCGACCTGACAGAGCTAACTATGGCTACACCTTC.

The CDR3 spells CASSLSGQGFNEQFF. Written as DNA, the CDR3 is TGTGCCAGCAGTTTATCGGGACAGGGGTTCAATGAGCAGTTCTTC. V is TRBV27 and J is TRBJ2-1; 10 bases are shared with TRBD1. CDR1 is MNHEY and CDR2 is SMNVEV in the germline V gene (reference sequence). Losses at the gene ends were 0 bases for V and 6 bases for J; bases not matched to a gene: 2. CDR3 length: 15 amino acids.

The rearrangement uses TRBV2 and TRBJ2-3; D ambiguous. CDR3 length equals 14 residues. Between the trimmed V and J ends, which lost 3 bases and 0 bases, there was a span of 7 bases. Germline lookup yields CDR1 SNHLY and CDR2 FYNNEI. The CDR3: CASSDRFSTDTQYF. The CDR3 DNA sequence: TGTGCCAGCAGTGATCGTTTTAGCACAGATACGCAGTATTTT.

The chain combines TRBV5-1 with TRBJ2-3, with D possibly TRBD1 on 6 matching bases. V lost 2 bases and J lost 2, with 18 bases in between. Germline V CDR1 and CDR2: SGHRS, YFSETQ. The CDR3 consists of 17 residues. The CDR3 sequence is CASSLGLRQAHTDTQYF. DNA of the CDR3: TGCGCCAGCAGCTTAGGCCTGCGACAGGCTCACACAGATACGCAGTATTTT.

The chain couples TRBV27 to TRBJ1-4, with a weak D call TRBD1 (6 bases). The germline gives CDR1 MNHEY, CDR2 SMNVEV (reference sequence). CDR3 length: 12 residues. V dropped 3 bases and J dropped 8 bases, with 7 bases sitting between them. The CDR3 here is CASSFGGEKLFF. CDR3 DNA: TGTGCCAGCAGTTTTGGGGGCGAAAAACTGTTTTTT.

The V gene is TRBV27, the J gene TRBJ1-1; TRBD1 agrees at 7 bases. Trimming removed 5 bases from V and 4 bases from J; junction bases left unmatched: 7. CDR1 and CDR2 (germline): MNHEY, SMNVEV (reference sequence). The CDR3 has 14 amino acids. DNA for the CDR3: TGTGCCAGCAGTCAACAGGGGCTTCGCACTGAAGCTTTCTTT. It translates to CASSQQGLRTEAFF.

The chain combines TRBV15 with TRBJ1-2; 7 bases are a match to TRBD1. The length of the CDR3 is 13 residues. Germline values: CDR1 LNHNV, CDR2 YYDKDF (reference sequence). With 2 bases clipped from V and 8 bases from J, the junction kept 5 bases outside the gene matches. This CDR3 reads CATSRYQGDGYTF. The CDR3 DNA is TGTGCCACCAGCAGATACCAGGGGGACGGCTACACCTTC.

This clone was detected a few times. The V and J genes are TRBV6-5 and TRBJ2-7; a weak D match, TRBD2 (5 bases). The germline CDR1 and CDR2 sequences are MNHEY and SVGAGI. V was trimmed by 6 bases and J by 2 bases, leaving 14 bases between them. This CDR3 is 14 amino acids long. The CDR3 nucleotides read TGTGCCAGCAGATTTGGCCTGGGAGCCTACGAGCAGTACTTC. The encoded protein is CASRFGLGAYEQYF.